The present T cell receptor beta chain was sequenced within a study of response to subunit inactivated influenza vaccine. TCRdb recomputed calls from the RT-PCR reads with MiXCR, one row per CDR3 protein. The sample carries approximately 500,000 distinct CDR3 sequences, roughly 13% recorded once. Unmatched junction bases numbered 6, after V lost 4 bases and J lost 2 bases. The CDR3 length is 16 residues. CDR1 and CDR2 (germline): LNHDA, SQIVND (reference sequence). This clonotype was detected a few times. The rearrangement links TRBV19 to TRBJ2-1; 9 nucleotides line up with TRBD2. This sample comprised PBMCs from blood, obtained 45 days after vaccination. This sequence originates from a man aged 50 to 60 who received an inactivated influenza vaccine. The CDR3 spells CASSTGTSLAYNEQFF. The CDR3 DNA reads TGTGCCAGTAGTACGGGGACTAGCTTAGCCTACAATGAGCAGTTCTTC.